This is a list of T cell receptor beta chains from one sample in a study of shared clonotypes between healthy human individuals. Profiling relied on immunoSEQ multiplex PCR, and the TCRdb table lists in-frame clones only, not all of them. The repertoire holds a few hundred thousand clones, with around 77% as singletons. Sample: PBMCs. These receptors all come from a woman aged 40 to 49 in good health. Some clones in this sample may be carry-over from other donors' samples. CDR3s include the opening cysteine and the closing phenylalanine or tryptophan. The order of the fields is D gene, clone size, J gene, V gene, CDR3 DNA, CDR3 protein. A D gene is named only where the DNA matches it firmly. A clone size is listed for some rows: how often the clone was seen (once, few, many), or a class if it is expanded.

D: .; size: once; J: TRBJ1-2; V: TRBV19; DNA: TGTGCCAGTAGTATATTGGGGACGGCTGGCTACACCTTC; CDR3: CASSILGTAGYTF
D: .; size: .; J: TRBJ2-2; V: TRBV30; DNA: TGTGCCTGGAGTTCCTCTAGCGCCAACACCGGGGAGCTGTTTTTT; CDR3: CAWSSSSANTGELFF
D: .; size: .; J: TRBJ1-5; V: TRBV7-2; DNA: TGTGCCAGCAGCTTAGCGCACTCTCAGCCCCAGCATTTT; CDR3: CASSLAHSQPQHF
D: .; size: .; J: TRBJ2-7; V: TRBV28; DNA: TGTGCCAGCAGTTTGGCCGGGGAAACCTACGAGCAGTACTTC; CDR3: CASSLAGETYEQYF
D: .; size: .; J: TRBJ2-5; V: TRBV19; DNA: TGTGCCAGTAGCACGGATTCAGAGACCCCGGTCGGGACCCAGTACTTC; CDR3: CASSTDSETPVGTQYF
D: TRBD2; size: .; J: TRBJ2-5; V: TRBV11-2; DNA: TGTGCCAGCAGCTCCCAAGCGGGGAGCTCCGAGACCCAGTACTTC; CDR3: CASSSQAGSSETQYF
D: .; size: .; J: TRBJ1-1; V: TRBV5-6; DNA: TGTGCCAGCAGCTTCCTCAGGAACACTGAAGCTTTCTTT; CDR3: CASSFLRNTEAFF
D: .; size: .; J: TRBJ2-3; V: TRBV20-1; DNA: TGCAGTGCTCACTCGGATACGCAGTATTTT; CDR3: CSAHSDTQYF
D: .; size: .; J: TRBJ2-7; V: TRBV27; DNA: TGTGCCAGCAAGTCCCTAGCGCAGGGCTACGAGCAGTACTTC; CDR3: CASKSLAQGYEQYF
D: .; size: .; J: TRBJ1-1; V: TRBV28; DNA: TGTGCCACCACAACGGGCGGTCGGAGGGGAGCTTTCTTT; CDR3: CATTTGGRRGAFF
D: .; size: .; J: TRBJ1-5; V: TRBV10-2; DNA: TGCGCCAGCAGGCGGAGCGTGGTTGGAAATCAGCCCCAGCATTTT; CDR3: CASRRSVVGNQPQHF
D: TRBD1; size: .; J: TRBJ1-2; V: TRBV7-2; DNA: TGTGCCAGCAGCTCAACCGACAGGGGCAACTATGGCTACACCTTC; CDR3: CASSSTDRGNYGYTF
D: TRBD1; size: .; J: TRBJ2-7; V: TRBV18; DNA: TGTGCCAGCTCACAAGGACAGGGGGGTTCCTACGAGCAGTACTTC; CDR3: CASSQGQGGSYEQYF
D: .; size: .; J: TRBJ1-5; V: TRBV6-4; DNA: TGTGCCAGCAGACATTTGGGAGGGCGAAGCAATCAGCCCCAGCATTTT; CDR3: CASRHLGGRSNQPQHF
D: TRBD2; size: .; J: TRBJ2-7; V: TRBV4-3; DNA: TGCGCCAGCAGCCAAGGGCTAGCGGTACCCTACGAGCAGTACTTC; CDR3: CASSQGLAVPYEQYF
D: .; size: .; J: TRBJ1-5; V: TRBV30; DNA: TGTGCCTGTTCAATGGGCAGCAATCAGCCCCAGCATTTT; CDR3: CACSMGSNQPQHF
D: TRBD1; size: .; J: TRBJ2-1; V: TRBV4-2; DNA: TGTGCCAGCAGCTTGGGGACAGGGATCGATGAGCAGTTCTTC; CDR3: CASSLGTGIDEQFF
D: .; size: few; J: TRBJ2-1; V: TRBV2; DNA: TGTGCCAGCAGCCTCGGACAAGAGAACAATGAGCAGTTCTTC; CDR3: CASSLGQENNEQFF
D: .; size: once; J: TRBJ1-2; V: TRBV7-9; DNA: TGCGCCAGCAGCTTAGTATACGACACCCTGCTCTATGGCTACACCTTC; CDR3: CASSLVYDTLLYGYTF
D: TRBD2; size: .; J: TRBJ2-1; V: TRBV5-1; DNA: TGCGCCAGCAGCCTCCCCGGGGCTAGCGGAAACAATGAGCAGTTCTTC; CDR3: CASSLPGASGNNEQFF
D: TRBD2; size: .; J: TRBJ2-1; V: TRBV2; DNA: TGTGCCAGCAGAGAGAGGGAGAGCGGGATCTACAATGAGCAGTTCTTC; CDR3: CASRERESGIYNEQFF
D: .; size: .; J: TRBJ1-2; V: TRBV27; DNA: TGTGCCAGCAGTTTATCCTGGCAGGATGGCTACACCTTC; CDR3: CASSLSWQDGYTF
D: TRBD1; size: .; J: TRBJ2-2; V: TRBV6-6; DNA: TGTGCCAGCAGTCAGACAGGGAGGAACACCGGGGAGCTGTTTTTT; CDR3: CASSQTGRNTGELFF
D: .; size: .; J: TRBJ2-7; V: TRBV11-2; DNA: TGTGCCAGCAGCTTAGCGGGAGGGACAGCCGCTGGGCAGTACTTC; CDR3: CASSLAGGTAAGQYF
D: .; size: once; J: TRBJ1-2; V: TRBV28; DNA: TGTGCCAGCAGTTTTCCTTCCGGACACTATGGCTACACCTTC; CDR3: CASSFPSGHYGYTF
D: TRBD1; size: .; J: TRBJ2-7; V: TRBV6-1; DNA: TGTGCCAGCAGCCCGCCCGGGACAGGGTTTCACGAGCAGTACTTC; CDR3: CASSPPGTGFHEQYF
D: TRBD2; size: .; J: TRBJ2-3; V: TRBV7-3; DNA: TGTGCCAGCAGCCCGGGACTAGCATCCCCAGATACGCAGTATTTT; CDR3: CASSPGLASPDTQYF
D: TRBD2; size: .; J: TRBJ2-3; V: TRBV28; DNA: TGTGCCAGCAGTTTATTTGTACTAGCGGGAGCAGATACGCAGTATTTT; CDR3: CASSLFVLAGADTQYF
D: .; size: .; J: TRBJ2-1; V: TRBV6-4; DNA: TGTGCCAGCAGTGACTCGGGCAGGGCAAATGAGCAGTTCTTC; CDR3: CASSDSGRANEQFF
D: TRBD1; size: .; J: TRBJ2-5; V: TRBV5-1; DNA: TGCGCCAGCAGTGACAGGGTTGTGACCCAGTACTTC; CDR3: CASSDRVVTQYF
D: .; size: .; J: TRBJ2-7; V: TRBV2; DNA: TGTGCCAGAGGCCAGGACGGGGGTAGGGGGGCCTACGAGCAGTACTTC; CDR3: CARGQDGGRGAYEQYF
D: .; size: .; J: TRBJ1-4; V: TRBV5-1; DNA: TGCGCCAGCAGTCTAGCGGGGGATGGTGAAAAACTGTTTTTT; CDR3: CASSLAGDGEKLFF
D: .; size: .; J: TRBJ2-1; V: TRBV7-2; DNA: TGTGCCAGCAGCTTTAGCGGTACATACAATGAGCAGTTCTTC; CDR3: CASSFSGTYNEQFF
D: TRBD1; size: .; J: TRBJ1-5; V: TRBV4-3; DNA: TGCGCCAGCAGCGGAATGTTAGGGGGCTGGGGCAATCAGCCCCAGCATTTT; CDR3: CASSGMLGGWGNQPQHF
D: TRBD2; size: .; J: TRBJ2-2; V: TRBV9; DNA: TGTGCCAGCAGCGTTGGTAGCGGGAGAGGCACCGGGGAGCTGTTTTTT; CDR3: CASSVGSGRGTGELFF
D: TRBD1; size: few; J: TRBJ2-1; V: TRBV7-9; DNA: TGTGCCAGCGGGGTGGGGGACAGATCCTCCGAGCAGTTCTTC; CDR3: CASGVGDRSSEQFF
D: .; size: .; J: TRBJ1-6; V: TRBV5-1; DNA: TGCGCCAGCAGCTTGGAGGGGCTGTATAATTCACCCCTCCACTTT; CDR3: CASSLEGLYNSPLHF
D: TRBD1; size: .; J: TRBJ1-2; V: TRBV30; DNA: TGTGCCTGGAGTAACGGGACAGGGTGGCGCGGCTACACCTTC; CDR3: CAWSNGTGWRGYTF
D: .; size: .; J: TRBJ1-1; V: TRBV28; DNA: TGTGCCAGCAGTCCAGGGCACACTGAAGCTTTCTTT; CDR3: CASSPGHTEAFF
D: TRBD1; size: .; J: TRBJ2-2; V: TRBV28; DNA: TGTGCCAGCAGCCCCCCCGGGACAGGGGAAGGTGTGGAGCTGTTTTTT; CDR3: CASSPPGTGEGVELFF
D: .; size: few; J: TRBJ2-7; V: TRBV5-1; DNA: TGCGCCAGCAGCTCCGACTTCTACGAGCAGTACTTC; CDR3: CASSSDFYEQYF
D: .; size: few; J: TRBJ2-7; V: TRBV5-1; DNA: TGCGCCAGCAGCGCAGGGGAGACCTACTCCTACGAGCAGTACTTC; CDR3: CASSAGETYSYEQYF
D: .; size: .; J: TRBJ2-3; V: TRBV28; DNA: TGTGCCAGCGCCACAAGGAGATCAGATACGCAGTATTTT; CDR3: CASATRRSDTQYF
D: .; size: .; J: TRBJ2-7; V: TRBV5-6; DNA: TGTGCCAACAGCTTGGACCCCGGGACGTACGAGCGGTACTTC; CDR3: CANSLDPGTYERYF
D: TRBD1; size: .; J: TRBJ1-5; V: TRBV9; DNA: TGTGCCAGCAGCGTAGGGACAGGGCTCCAGCCCCAGCATTTT; CDR3: CASSVGTGLQPQHF